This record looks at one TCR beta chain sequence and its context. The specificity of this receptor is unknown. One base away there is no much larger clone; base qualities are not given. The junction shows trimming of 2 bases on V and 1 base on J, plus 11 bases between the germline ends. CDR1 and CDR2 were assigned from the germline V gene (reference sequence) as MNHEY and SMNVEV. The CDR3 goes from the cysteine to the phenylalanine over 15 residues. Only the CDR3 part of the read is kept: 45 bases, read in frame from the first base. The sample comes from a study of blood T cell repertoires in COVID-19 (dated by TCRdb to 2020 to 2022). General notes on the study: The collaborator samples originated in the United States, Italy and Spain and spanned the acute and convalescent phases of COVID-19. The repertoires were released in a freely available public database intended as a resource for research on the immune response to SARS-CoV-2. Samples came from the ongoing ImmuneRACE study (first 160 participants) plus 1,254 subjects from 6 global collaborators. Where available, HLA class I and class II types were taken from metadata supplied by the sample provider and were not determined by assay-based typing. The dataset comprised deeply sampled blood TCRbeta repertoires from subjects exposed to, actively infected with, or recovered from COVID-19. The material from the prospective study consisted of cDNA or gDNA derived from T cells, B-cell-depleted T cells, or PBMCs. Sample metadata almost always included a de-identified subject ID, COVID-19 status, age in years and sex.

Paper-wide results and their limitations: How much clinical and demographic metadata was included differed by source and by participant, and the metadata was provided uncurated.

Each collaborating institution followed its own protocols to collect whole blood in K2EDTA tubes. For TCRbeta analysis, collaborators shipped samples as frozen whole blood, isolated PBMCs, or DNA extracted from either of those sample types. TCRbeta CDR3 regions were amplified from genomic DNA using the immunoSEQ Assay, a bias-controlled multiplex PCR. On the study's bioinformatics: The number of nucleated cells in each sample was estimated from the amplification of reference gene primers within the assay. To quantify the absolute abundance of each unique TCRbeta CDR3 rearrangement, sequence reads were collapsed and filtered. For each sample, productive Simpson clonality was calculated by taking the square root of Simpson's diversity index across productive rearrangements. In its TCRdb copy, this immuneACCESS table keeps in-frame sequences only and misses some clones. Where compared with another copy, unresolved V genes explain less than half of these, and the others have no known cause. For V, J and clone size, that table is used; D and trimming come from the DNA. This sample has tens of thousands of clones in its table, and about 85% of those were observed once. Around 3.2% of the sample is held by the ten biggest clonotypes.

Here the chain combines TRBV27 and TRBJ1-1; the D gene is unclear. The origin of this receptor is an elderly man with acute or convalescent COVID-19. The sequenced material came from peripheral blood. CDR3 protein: CASSLGYAENTEAFF. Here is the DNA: TGTGCCAGCAGTTTAGGGTATGCGGAGAACACTGAAGCTTTCTTT.